A single sample gave rise to the 20 T cell receptor beta chains below, sequenced in a study of blood T cell repertoires in COVID-19. Sequencing was performed with immunoSEQ multiplex PCR; in TCRdb, only in-frame clones are kept and a portion is missing. The sample holds hundreds of thousands of clones, just over 85% seen once. Sequenced sample: peripheral blood. Receptors were obtained from a man aged 45 to 65 with COVID-19, enrolled during active disease.

Note on this clone: A junction boundary mismatches the germline segment, possibly from a read error. The gene calls are TRBV5-6 and TRBJ2-2; 9 bases map to TRBD1. Germline loops: CDR1 SGHDT, CDR2 YYEEEE. The CDR3 is 15 amino acids. The CDR3 DNA reads as TGTACCAGCAGTTCCATGGGACAGGGTACCGGGGAGCTGTTTTTT. It yields the protein CTSSSMGQGTGELFF.

The V gene is TRBV5-1, the J gene TRBJ2-1; 10 bases line up with TRBD2. The trim removed 0 bases at V and 6 bases at J, leaving 6 bases unmatched. Germline values: CDR1 SGHRS, CDR2 YFSETQ. The CDR3 runs 16 residues. CDR3 in DNA: TGCGCCAGCAGCTTGGAAGCGGGAGGGGTGGCCAATGAGCAGTTCTTC. Its translation is CASSLEAGGVANEQFF.

The gene calls are TRBV2 and TRBJ1-2; the match to TRBD1 covers 7 bases. Germline CDR1 reads SNHLY; CDR2 reads FYNNEI. The CDR3 sequence is 13 residues long. J gave up 7 bases and V 7 bases, and 9 bases lay outside the gene matches. The CDR3 DNA follows: TGTGCCAGCAAAACAGGGGTAGGGGGTGGCTACACCTTC. This encodes CASKTGVGGGYTF.

V is TRBV6-1 and J is TRBJ2-7, with 12 bases lining up with TRBD2. J was trimmed by 6 bases and V by 0 bases; bases with no gene match: 6. The CDR3 is made up of 16 amino acids. The V gene's germline CDR1 is MNHNS and CDR2 SASEGT. The DNA of the CDR3 is TGTGCCAGCAGTGAAGCCCCGACTAGCGGGAGTGTCGAGCAGTACTTC. Encoded protein: CASSEAPTSGSVEQYF.

The chain employs TRBV18 and TRBJ2-1; TRBD2 aligns across 7 bases. This CDR3 is 14 amino acids long. CDR1 and CDR2 (germline): KGHSH, LQKENI. Trimming at V came to 3 bases and at J to 3 bases, leaving 2 bases not matched to a gene. The chain's CDR3 is CASSPSSGYNEQFF. In DNA, the CDR3 is TGTGCCAGCTCACCGTCTAGCGGCTACAATGAGCAGTTCTTC.

The V gene is TRBV6-5, the J gene TRBJ1-2; TRBD1 might be the D (5 bases). The germline V gene encodes CDR1 MNHEY and CDR2 SVGAGI. Trimming stripped 0 bases from V and 4 bases from J, with 9 bases between. This CDR3 comprises 14 residues. Here the CDR3 DNA reads TGTGCCAGCAGTTACTCAGGCAGGGCCTATGGCTACACCTTC. This codes for CASSYSGRAYGYTF.

This clone was recorded once. The chain carries TRBV28 and TRBJ1-2; 9 bases line up with TRBD1. Germline V gives CDR1 MDHEN, CDR2 SYDVKM. V trimming: 8 bases; J trimming: 2 bases; junction bases outside the gene matches: 9. The CDR3 covers 15 residues. The CDR3 sequence is CASLPPGQGNYGYTF. Here the CDR3 DNA reads TGTGCCAGCTTACCCCCGGGACAGGGAAACTATGGCTACACCTTC.

The chain combines TRBV6-2 or TRBV6-3 with TRBJ2-2; 12 bases fit TRBD1. Germline V gene lookup returns CDR1 MNHEY and CDR2 SVGEGT. V lost 4 bases, J lost 3 bases, and 15 bases stayed unmatched. This CDR3 is built from 20 residues. The chain's CDR3 is CASSWNRDRGLSGDTGELFF. The DNA of the CDR3 is TGTGCCAGCAGTTGGAACCGGGACAGGGGGCTTTCAGGTGACACCGGGGAGCTGTTTTTT.

This chain connects TRBV6-6 to TRBJ1-6; 7 bases fit TRBD1. J gave up 0 bases and V 6 bases, and 8 bases lay outside the gene matches. The CDR3 has 17 residues. Germline values: CDR1 MNHNY, CDR2 SVGAGI (reference sequence). CDR3 in amino acids: CASSRDRANSYNSPLHF. The DNA for the CDR3 is TGTGCCAGCAGCCGAGACAGGGCCAACTCCTATAATTCACCCCTCCACTTT.

The chain has TRBV3-1 (or the pseudogene TRBV3-2) and TRBJ1-6, with 9 bases lining up with TRBD1. Germline V CDR1 and CDR2: LGHDT, YNNKEL (reference sequence). V was clipped by 3 bases and J by 5 bases; unmatched bases: 8. This CDR3 is built from 17 residues. CDR3 DNA sequence: TGTGCCAGCAGCCATGACCCGGGGGACAGGGATAATTCACCCCTCCACTTT. As protein: CASSHDPGDRDNSPLHF.

The chain links TRBV27 to TRBJ1-5; 7 bases agree with TRBD1. With 6 bases clipped from V and 5 bases from J, the junction kept 4 bases outside the gene matches. The CDR3 totals 13 residues. The germline V gene has CDR1 MNHEY and CDR2 SMNVEV (reference sequence). The CDR3 region is CASSKTGDQPQHF. CDR3 coding DNA: TGTGCCAGCAGCAAAACAGGGGATCAGCCCCAGCATTTT.

The V call is TRBV29-1, the J call TRBJ2-1, with 7 bases aligning to TRBD2. V lost 3 bases and J lost 9; bases outside the gene matches: 11. Germline CDR1 is SQVTM and CDR2 is ANQGSEA. This CDR3 is built from 14 residues. The CDR3 coding sequence is TGCAGCGTTGACCTGGCGGGAGTATGGGGTGAGCAGTTCTTC. It codes for CSVDLAGVWGEQFF.

The chain uses TRBV3-1 (or the pseudogene TRBV3-2) and TRBJ2-7; possible D gene TRBD1, 5 bases. Germline values: CDR1 LGHDT, CDR2 YNNKEL (reference sequence). The CDR3 consists of 14 residues. V lost 2 bases to trimming and J lost 1 base, with 9 bases between them. In DNA form, the CDR3 reads TGTGCCAGCAGCCAACAGGGTGGTTCCTACGAGCAGTACTTC. Encoded protein: CASSQQGGSYEQYF.

The J gene is TRBJ2-1, the V gene TRBV29-1; D possibly corresponds to TRBD2 (6 bases). Trimming left V 7 bases short and J 1 base short, with 11 bases between. CDR1 is SQVTM and CDR2 is ANQGSEA in the germline V gene. The CDR3 has 13 amino acids. The CDR3 DNA reads TGCAGCGCTACTGGGGGGTCCTACAATGAGCAGTTCTTC. Its protein is CSATGGSYNEQFF.

The genes are TRBV30 and TRBJ1-1, with D maybe TRBD1 (5 bases). This CDR3 has 13 residues. V gave up 4 bases and J gave up 2 bases, with 11 bases separating them. Germline assignment: CDR1 GTSNPN and CDR2 SVGIG (reference sequence). The CDR3 nucleotides read TGTGCCTGGAAGATAGGGGCAAACACTGAAGCTTTCTTT. Amino acids: CAWKIGANTEAFF.

The chain couples TRBV12-3 or TRBV12-4 to TRBJ2-2; D possibly corresponds to TRBD2 (5 bases). V dropped 5 bases and J dropped 7 bases, with 8 bases sitting between them. There are 12 residues in the CDR3. CDR3 protein: CASSDSVGELFF. The CDR3 region has the DNA TGTGCCAGCAGTGATAGCGTCGGGGAGCTGTTTTTT.

The chain links TRBV15 to TRBJ2-7, with D perhaps matching TRBD1 (5 bases). V was pared by 0 bases and J by 3 bases, with 9 bases between. CDR1 LNHNV and CDR2 YYDKDF come from the germline V gene (reference sequence). The CDR3 consists of 14 residues. The CDR3: CATSRDRVNYEQYF. The CDR3 DNA follows: TGTGCCACCAGCAGAGACAGGGTAAACTACGAGCAGTACTTC.

This CDR3 reads CASSQGLAGGQGETRNEQFF. The CDR3 DNA sequence: TGTGCCAGCAGCCAGGGACTAGCGGGGGGCCAGGGGGAAACTCGTAATGAGCAGTTCTTC. The chain combines TRBV4-2 with TRBJ2-1, with 15 bases lining up with TRBD2. Germline CDR1 and CDR2: LGHNA and YNFKEQ. The CDR3 runs to 20 residues. The junction had 16 bases not matched to a gene; V was cut back by 3 bases and J by 7 bases.

This clone was recorded only once. This chain uses TRBV6-2 or TRBV6-3 with TRBJ2-2; 8 bases are shared with TRBD2. Germline assignment: CDR1 MNHEY and CDR2 SVGEGT. This CDR3 comprises 16 residues. The junction had 3 bases not matched to a gene; V was cut back by 0 bases and J by 3 bases. Written as DNA, the CDR3 is TGTGCCAGCAGTTACTCTAGCGGGGACTACACCGGGGAGCTGTTTTTT. Translating gives CASSYSSGDYTGELFF.

This clone has a single count. The chain employs TRBV10-3 and TRBJ2-1, with 8 bases that match TRBD2. Germline values: CDR1 ENHRY, CDR2 SYGVKD. With 3 bases clipped from V and 6 bases from J, the junction kept 10 bases outside the gene matches. The CDR3 consists of 16 residues. The CDR3 region is CAISDKAGVNTNEQFF. The DNA for the CDR3 is TGTGCCATCAGTGACAAAGCGGGGGTGAACACCAATGAGCAGTTCTTC.